This TCR beta chain derives from a study of regulatory T cells in long-lasting Graves disease (dated by TCRdb to the early 2020s). Regarding the research as a whole: Newly diagnosed Graves' disease patients had taken antithyroid drugs for less than 3 months. A total of 35 or so samples were covered by TCR sequencing, comprising some 13 persistent and about 20 newly diagnosed Graves' disease patients. The study took place in China and was registered as a clinical trial. Persistent Graves' disease patients were compared with newly diagnosed Graves' disease patients by peripheral blood TCR sequencing and RNA sequencing. Study-wide conclusions, independent of this receptor: As a limitation, the authors acknowledged that the small sample size may reduce accuracy. Sequencing and analysis were restricted to the TCR beta chain. Only peripheral blood was studied, because thyroid tissue, the primary lesion, was inaccessible. More public clonotypes were shared among persistent patients (roughly 2,700) than among newly diagnosed patients (more than 950). Compared with newly diagnosed patients, persistent Graves' disease patients had lower TCR Shannon entropy and fewer highly expanded clones, which suggests clonal expansion.

This clonotype was observed at least ten times. Which antigen it targets is not known. Per-base qualities were not stored, and no clone one base away is much larger. The library was obtained by multiplex PCR. The listed sequencing device is Illumina HiSeq 4000. To build TCR beta libraries, CDR3 regions were amplified by Arm-PCR using iRepertoire HTBI primers. Gel purification was performed on PCR products prior to sequencing. Per the original workflow: Gene usage analysis of CDR3 amino acid clonotypes relied on the roughly 64 TRBV and around 13 TRBJ segments identified across samples. Filtered high-quality paired reads were merged into contigs using COPE and FqMerger. BLAST was used to align contigs to the IMGT TRBV, TRBD and TRBJ reference genes, and CDR3 was defined following IMGT. Clonotypes above 0.1% frequency were classified as highly expanded clones. Shannon entropy was used to measure repertoire diversity, and the Gini coefficient was used to measure V-J evenness. Public clonotypes were defined as clonotypes shared by more than one individual. The public reads were reprocessed in TCRdb via fastp at Q25 and MiXCR, keeping in-frame beta chains. Merged by CDR3 protein, the rows form single entries marked with the most common genes and DNA. TCRdb's processing, not the study's, gives the V and J calls here. This sample holds about 400,000 distinct CDR3 sequences; 14% to 15% were observed only once. Over 7.5% of the sample goes to the ten largest clones.

The time point label, as the study defines it: newly diagnosed GD, antithyroid drugs for less than 3 months. For both TCR sequencing and RNA sequencing, RNA was extracted from PBMCs using TRIzol. Graves' disease was diagnosed according to American Thyroid Association guidelines. Patients for the study were recruited at an endocrinology department in Xi'an, China. Each patient gave 8.5 to 9.5 milliliters of peripheral blood, collected in an EDTA anticoagulant tube. Ficoll Paque Plus density gradient separation was used to isolate PBMCs, and no additional T cell sorting was done. An Agilent 2100 Bioanalyzer and agarose gel were used to check RNA quality, and a NanoDrop 2000 was used to measure RNA concentration. Another study also made use of these data, one on T cells in Graves' hyperthyroidism and ophthalmopathy. As described in the second report: A patient counted as having stable Graves' hyperthyroidism if no progression to ophthalmopathy occurred over 18 months of follow-up. The hyperthyroidism patients were between 18 and 65 years old and newly diagnosed, with a disease duration of less than 2 months. Exclusion was applied to patients with uncontrolled infections, other autoimmune diseases, pregnancy or lactation. Diagnoses were based on clinical symptoms, serum thyroxine and TRAb, thyroid ultrasound and orbital computed tomography. For the first round of RT-PCR on the TCR CDR3, the HTBI primer set was used together with the Qiagen OneStep RT-PCR kit. Blood samples also contained most of the expanded thyroid clonotypes (frequency above 0.001), which suggests that blood repertoires may reflect thyroid immune responses. Ophthalmopathy was separated from stable hyperthyroidism by a 13 V-J signature model, with just over 85% sensitivity and about 81% specificity obtained in cross-validation and 80%/75% obtained in testing. During validation, the model predicted progression to ophthalmopathy a median of approximately six months ahead of onset, with approximately 71% sensitivity and about 72% specificity. A discovery cohort of about a hundred patients, roughly 45 with Graves' ophthalmopathy and more than 55 with stable Graves' hyperthyroidism, was used to find distinguishing TCR V-J signatures. Prospective prediction of ophthalmopathy was tested in an independent validation cohort consisting of roughly 20 hyperthyroidism patients and over 15 patients who later progressed to ophthalmopathy. For training and testing, the 100 or so patients in the discovery cohort were randomly divided in a 7:3 ratio. In several Graves' hyperthyroidism patients, the study also compared T-cell repertoires from thyroid tissue with T-cell repertoires from blood. After sampling, hyperthyroidism patients received methimazole starting at 30 mg daily, and ophthalmopathy patients received high-dose intravenous methylprednisolone. The libraries were constructed in a second round of multiplex PCR and then size-selected and purified. Sequencing of the libraries was done on an Illumina HiSeq2000 using paired-end 100 bp reads. SOAPnuke was used to process the raw data, removing reads that contained adapters or uncalled bases, had a mean Phred below 15, or lacked an exact match to the constant primer or identifier. COPE v1.2.5 was used to merge the high-quality paired reads, and each unique nucleotide sequence was defined as a clonotype. MiTCR v1.1 was used to align clonotypes to the IMGT TRBV, TRBD and TRBJ reference segments. The analysis was restricted to V-J combinations with a frequency above 0.0001, which together covered roughly 99% of the repertoires. A TCS score was defined as the ratio of F50 (clonal expansion) to E x V (chaos), with BLOSUM62-based TCRdist applied between CDR3 peptides within each V-J. Welch's t-statistics and random forest reduced fewer than 600 V-J features to 13, which were used in a naive Bayes classifier (R e1071). Sample size was not statistically predetermined, and investigators were not blinded to group allocation. TCR Vbeta CDR3 sequencing of fewer than 150 peripheral blood samples (around 45 ophthalmopathy, 75 hyperthyroidism and around 17 progressor patients) is reported in the paper.

The clonotype comes from a woman aged 40 to 50 with Graves disease. Donor details come from another sample of the same person, matched by shared clones. The source was peripheral blood mononuclear cells (PBMCs), collected at new diagnosis, from a patient treated with antithyroid drugs.

The DNA reads TGTGCCAGCAGCTTAAGGGCGGGCTCCTACGAGCAGTACTTC. Translated, this gives CASSLRAGSYEQYF. Recombination connected TRBV7-9 to TRBJ2-7; TRBD2 is perhaps the D gene, given 5 matching bases. The V and J ends are trimmed by 2 bases and 0 bases, leaving 8 bases between them. The CDR3 measures 14 amino acids from cysteine to phenylalanine. Only the CDR3 part of the read is kept: 42 bases, read in frame from the first base. CDR1 and CDR2 are read off the germline V gene (reference sequence) as SEHNR and FQNEAQ.